The source of this T cell receptor beta chain is a study of beta chain features in type 1 diabetes. Overall study results and limits: Among patients with Type 1 diabetes, TCRB CDR3s were moderately but significantly shorter in every one of the four CD4+ subsets.

This clone was detected many times. Its antigen is not known. The CDR3 is made up of 16 amino acids. V lost 2 bases to trimming and J lost 6 bases, with 16 bases between them. Germline assignment: CDR1 SEHNR and CDR2 FQNEAQ (reference sequence). Expressed TCRB transcripts were sequenced, since all the RNA that had been isolated was reverse transcribed. The assay was immunoSEQ multiplex PCR, and TCRdb's table has in-frame clones only and misses some. The sample records 400,000 or so clones, roughly a tenth being singletons. This sequence was found in a man aged 30 to 45 with type 1 diabetes. The sequencing sample was made of central memory CD4+ T cells from blood. This chain links TRBV7-9 with TRBJ2-2; tentatively, D is TRBD1 or TRBD2 (5 bases each). CDR3 nucleotides: TGTGCCAGCAGCTTAATGGACGGGGAAGGGGCCGGGGAGCTGTTTTTT. This translates into CASSLMDGEGAGELFF.